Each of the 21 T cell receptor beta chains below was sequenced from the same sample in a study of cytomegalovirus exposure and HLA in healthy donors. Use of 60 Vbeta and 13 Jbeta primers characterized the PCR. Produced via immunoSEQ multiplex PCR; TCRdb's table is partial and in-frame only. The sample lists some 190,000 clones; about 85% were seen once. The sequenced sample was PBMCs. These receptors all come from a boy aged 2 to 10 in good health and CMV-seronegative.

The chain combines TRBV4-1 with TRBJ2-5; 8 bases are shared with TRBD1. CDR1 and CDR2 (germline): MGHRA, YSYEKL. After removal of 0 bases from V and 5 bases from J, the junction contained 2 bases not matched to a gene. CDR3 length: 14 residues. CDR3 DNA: TGCGCCAGCAGCCAAGAGAACAGGGGGGAGACCCAGTACTTC. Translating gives CASSQENRGETQYF.

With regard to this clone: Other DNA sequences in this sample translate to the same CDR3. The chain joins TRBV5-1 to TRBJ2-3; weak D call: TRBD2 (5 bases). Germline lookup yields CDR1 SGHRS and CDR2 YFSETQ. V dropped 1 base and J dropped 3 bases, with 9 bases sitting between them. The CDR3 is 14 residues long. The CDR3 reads CASSLTSGTDTQYF. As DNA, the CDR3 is TGCGCCAGCAGCTTGACTAGTGGTACAGATACGCAGTATTTT.

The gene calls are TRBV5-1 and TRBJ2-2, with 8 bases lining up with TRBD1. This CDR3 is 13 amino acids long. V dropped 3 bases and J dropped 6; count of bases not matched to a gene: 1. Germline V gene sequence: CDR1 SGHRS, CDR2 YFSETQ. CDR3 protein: CASSWTGSGELFF. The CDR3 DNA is TGCGCCAGCAGCTGGACAGGGTCCGGGGAGCTGTTTTTT. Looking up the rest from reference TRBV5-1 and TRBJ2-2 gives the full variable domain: KAGVTQTPRYLIKTRGQQVTLSCSPISGHRSVSWYQQTPGQGLQFLFEYFSETQRNKGNFPGRFSGRQFSNSRSEMNVSTLELGDSALYLCASSWTGSGELFFGEGSRLTVL.

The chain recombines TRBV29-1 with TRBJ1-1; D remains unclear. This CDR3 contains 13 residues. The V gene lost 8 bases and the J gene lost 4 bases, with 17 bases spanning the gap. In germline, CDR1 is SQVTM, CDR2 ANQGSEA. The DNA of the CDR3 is TGCAGCTCTCAGACACGCTTCGGCACTGAAGCTTTCTTT. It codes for CSSQTRFGTEAFF.

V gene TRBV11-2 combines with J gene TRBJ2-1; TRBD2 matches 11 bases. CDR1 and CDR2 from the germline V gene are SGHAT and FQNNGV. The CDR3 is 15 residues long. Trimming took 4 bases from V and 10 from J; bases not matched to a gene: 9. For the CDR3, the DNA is TGTGCCAGCAGCTCGTTAGCGGGGGGGCCATGGGAGCAGTTCTTC. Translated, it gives CASSSLAGGPWEQFF.

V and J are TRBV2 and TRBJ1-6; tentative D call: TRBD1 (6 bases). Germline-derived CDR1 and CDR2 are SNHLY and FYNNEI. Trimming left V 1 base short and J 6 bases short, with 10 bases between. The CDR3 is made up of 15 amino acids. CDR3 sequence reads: CASSEEQGSNSPLHF. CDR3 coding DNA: TGTGCCAGCAGTGAAGAACAGGGAAGTAATTCACCCCTCCACTTT.

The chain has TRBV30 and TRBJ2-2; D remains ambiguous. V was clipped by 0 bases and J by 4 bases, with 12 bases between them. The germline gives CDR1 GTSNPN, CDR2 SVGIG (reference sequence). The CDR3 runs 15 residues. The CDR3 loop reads CAWSVTPFGTGELFF. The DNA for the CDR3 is TGTGCCTGGAGTGTTACCCCCTTCGGCACCGGGGAGCTGTTTTTT.

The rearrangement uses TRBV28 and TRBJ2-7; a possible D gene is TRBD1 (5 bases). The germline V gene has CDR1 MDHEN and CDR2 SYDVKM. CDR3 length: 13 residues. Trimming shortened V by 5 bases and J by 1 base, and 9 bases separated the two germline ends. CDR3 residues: CASSSDSSYEQYV. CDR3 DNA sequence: TGTGCCAGCAGTAGCGACAGTTCCTACGAGCAGTACGTC.

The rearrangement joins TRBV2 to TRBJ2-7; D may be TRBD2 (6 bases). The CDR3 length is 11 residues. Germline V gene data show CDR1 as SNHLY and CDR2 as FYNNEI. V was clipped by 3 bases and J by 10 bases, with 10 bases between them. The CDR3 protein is CASSERGTQYV. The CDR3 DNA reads TGTGCCAGCAGTGAGCGCGGGACCCAGTACGTC.

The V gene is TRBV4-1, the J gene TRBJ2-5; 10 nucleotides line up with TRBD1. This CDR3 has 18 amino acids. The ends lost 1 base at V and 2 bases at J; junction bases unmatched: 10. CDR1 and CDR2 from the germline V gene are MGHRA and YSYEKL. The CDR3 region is CASSQGQGAQKLQETQYF. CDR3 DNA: TGCGCCAGCAGCCAAGGACAGGGGGCTCAAAAACTACAAGAGACCCAGTACTTC.

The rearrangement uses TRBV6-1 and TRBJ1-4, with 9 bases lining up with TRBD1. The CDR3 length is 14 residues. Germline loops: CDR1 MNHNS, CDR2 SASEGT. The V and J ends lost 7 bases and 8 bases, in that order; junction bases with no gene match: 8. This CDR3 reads CASTAGQGNEKLFF. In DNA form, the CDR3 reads TGTGCCAGCACAGCGGGACAGGGAAACGAAAAACTGTTTTTT.

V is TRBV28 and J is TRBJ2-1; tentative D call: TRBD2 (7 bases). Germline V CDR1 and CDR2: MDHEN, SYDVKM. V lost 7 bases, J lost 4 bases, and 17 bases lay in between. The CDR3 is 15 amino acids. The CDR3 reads CASTGVLAAYNEQFF. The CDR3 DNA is TGTGCCAGCACAGGGGTGCTAGCGGCTTACAATGAGCAGTTCTTC. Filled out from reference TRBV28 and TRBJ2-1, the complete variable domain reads DVKVTQSSRYLVKRTGEKVFLECVQDMDHENMFWYRQDPGLGLRLIYFSYDVKMKEKGDIPEGYSVSREKKERFSLILESASTNQTSMYLCASTGVLAAYNEQFFGPGTRLTVL.

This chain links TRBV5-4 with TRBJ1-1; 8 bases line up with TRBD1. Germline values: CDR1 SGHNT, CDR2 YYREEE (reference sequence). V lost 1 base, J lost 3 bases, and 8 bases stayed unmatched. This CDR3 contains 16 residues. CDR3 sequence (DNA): TGTGCCAGCAGCTTGTTTGCAGGGGGCGAGGACACTGAAGCTTTCTTT. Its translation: CASSLFAGGEDTEAFF.

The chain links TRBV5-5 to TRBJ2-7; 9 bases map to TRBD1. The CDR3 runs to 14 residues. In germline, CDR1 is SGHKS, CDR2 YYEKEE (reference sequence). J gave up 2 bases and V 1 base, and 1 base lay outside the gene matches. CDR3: CASSLTGGPYEQYV. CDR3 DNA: TGTGCCAGCAGCTTGACAGGGGGCCCCTACGAGCAGTACGTC.

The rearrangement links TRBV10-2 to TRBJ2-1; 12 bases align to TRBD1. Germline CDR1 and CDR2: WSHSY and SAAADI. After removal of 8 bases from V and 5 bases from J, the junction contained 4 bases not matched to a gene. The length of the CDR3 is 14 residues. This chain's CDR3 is CASVGQGADNEQFF. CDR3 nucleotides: TGCGCCAGCGTGGGACAGGGGGCTGACAATGAGCAGTTCTTC.

CDR3 sequence: CASTGGVLHTQYF. CDR3 DNA sequence: TGTGCCAGCACGGGGGGGGTTTTGCATACGCAGTATTTT. The genes are TRBV27 and TRBJ2-3, with 8 bases matching TRBD2. CDR3 length: 13 amino acids. The J segment lost 7 bases and the V segment lost 7 bases, leaving 7 bases of the junction unmatched. Germline V CDR1 and CDR2: MNHEY, SMNVEV (reference sequence).

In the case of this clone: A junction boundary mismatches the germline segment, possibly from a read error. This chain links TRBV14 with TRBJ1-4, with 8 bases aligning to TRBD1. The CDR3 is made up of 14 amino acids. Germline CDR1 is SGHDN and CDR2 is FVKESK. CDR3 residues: CASSLRDRNEELFF. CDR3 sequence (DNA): TGTGCCAGCAGCCTTCGGGACAGGAATGAAGAACTGTTTTTT. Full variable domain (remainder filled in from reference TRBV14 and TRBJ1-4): EAGVTQFPSHSVIEKGQTVTLRCDPISGHDNLYWYRRVMGKEIKFLLHFVKESKQDESGMPNNRFLAERTGGTYSTLKVQPAELEDSGVYFCASSLRDRNEELFFGSGTQLSVL.

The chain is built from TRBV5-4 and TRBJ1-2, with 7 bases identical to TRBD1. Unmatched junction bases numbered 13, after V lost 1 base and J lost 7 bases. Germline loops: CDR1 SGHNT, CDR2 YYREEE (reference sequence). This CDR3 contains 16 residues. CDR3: CASSLPASDRSGGYTF. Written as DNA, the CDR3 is TGTGCCAGCAGCTTGCCAGCATCGGACAGGAGTGGTGGCTACACCTTC.

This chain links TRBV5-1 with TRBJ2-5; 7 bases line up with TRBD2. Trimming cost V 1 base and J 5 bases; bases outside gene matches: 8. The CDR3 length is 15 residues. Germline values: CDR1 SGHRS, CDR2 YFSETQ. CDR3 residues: CASSLQRGPRETQYF. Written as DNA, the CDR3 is TGCGCCAGCAGCTTGCAGCGGGGACCAAGGGAGACCCAGTACTTC. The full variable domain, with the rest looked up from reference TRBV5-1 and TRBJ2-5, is KAGVTQTPRYLIKTRGQQVTLSCSPISGHRSVSWYQQTPGQGLQFLFEYFSETQRNKGNFPGRFSGRQFSNSRSEMNVSTLELGDSALYLCASSLQRGPRETQYFGPGTRLLVL.

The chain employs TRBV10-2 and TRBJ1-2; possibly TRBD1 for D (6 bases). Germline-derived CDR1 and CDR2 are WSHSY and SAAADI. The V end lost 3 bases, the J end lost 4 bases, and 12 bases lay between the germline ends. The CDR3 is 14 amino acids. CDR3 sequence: CASSEAGAGYGYTF. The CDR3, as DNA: TGCGCCAGCAGTGAAGCGGGGGCTGGCTATGGCTACACCTTC.

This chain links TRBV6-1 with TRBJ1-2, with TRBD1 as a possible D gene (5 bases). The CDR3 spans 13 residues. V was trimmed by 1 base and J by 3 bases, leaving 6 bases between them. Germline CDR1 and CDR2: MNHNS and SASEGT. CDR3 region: CASSEEGHYGYTF. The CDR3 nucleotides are TGTGCCAGCAGTGAAGAGGGGCACTATGGCTACACCTTC.